This TCR beta chain was captured by sequencing in a study of blood T cell repertoires in COVID-19. The germline V gene has CDR1 SGHNT and CDR2 YYREEE (reference sequence). The CDR3 contains 15 residues. The V and J ends lost 4 bases and 3 bases respectively, with 13 bases between them. Original analysis: Amplification from reference gene primers served as the basis for estimated nucleated cell counts. Some clones are missing from TCRdb's copy, which holds only in-frame ones; the method was immunoSEQ multiplex PCR. D and trimming were read from the DNA, whereas the V and J calls and clone size are those reported in that table. The repertoire holds roughly 140,000 clones, with 75% to 90% as singletons. Grouping used clinical history reported by participants in a survey and questionnaire.

The chain combines TRBV5-4 with TRBJ1-4; D uncertain. Source material: PBMCs or T cells enriched from blood (not recorded which). This TCR was sampled from a man aged 50-59 years in a cohort exposed to, infected with or recovered from COVID-19 (not recorded which). The CDR3 nucleotides are TGTGCCAGCAGCCTGCGCCGCGGAGCTAATGAAAAACTGTTTTTT. Translating gives CASSLRRGANEKLFF.